This T cell receptor (beta chain) was found in a study of OX40 agonist ivuxolimab in advanced cancers. Study-wide results and caveats: Near-lowest levels of clonal expansion characterized partial responders at 0.1-3.0 mg/kg.

This clone was seen only once. Its antigen is unknown. The CDR3 totals 15 residues. With 5 bases removed from V and 4 bases from J, the gap between germline ends came to 12 bases. Germline values: CDR1 SGHTA, CDR2 FQGNSA. Clones were sequenced by immunoSEQ multiplex PCR, and TCRdb holds only the in-frame ones, with some missing. The sample lists roughly 70,000 clones; roughly 86% were seen once. The TCR sequence derives from an adult with an advanced solid tumor such as melanoma, head and neck, liver or kidney cancer. The sequencing used CD4+ or CD8+ T cells sorted from blood, collected in a trial of the OX40 agonist ivuxolimab. The rearrangement joins TRBV7-2 to TRBJ2-6; D remains ambiguous. This CDR3 is CASSASGSGANVLTF. The DNA for the CDR3 is TGTGCCAGCAGCGCCAGTGGCTCCGGGGCCAACGTCCTGACTTTC.